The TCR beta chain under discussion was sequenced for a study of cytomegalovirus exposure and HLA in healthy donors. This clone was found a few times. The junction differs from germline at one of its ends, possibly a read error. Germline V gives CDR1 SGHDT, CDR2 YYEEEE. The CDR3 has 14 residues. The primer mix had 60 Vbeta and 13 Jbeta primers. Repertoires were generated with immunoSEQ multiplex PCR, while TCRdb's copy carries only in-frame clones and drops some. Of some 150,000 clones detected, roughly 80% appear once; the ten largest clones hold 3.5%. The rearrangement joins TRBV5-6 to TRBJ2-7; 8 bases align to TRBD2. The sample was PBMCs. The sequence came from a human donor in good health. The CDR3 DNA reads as TGTGCCAGCAGCTTGGACCCACTAGCGGAACCCCTGGGCTTC. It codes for CASSLDPLAEPLGF.